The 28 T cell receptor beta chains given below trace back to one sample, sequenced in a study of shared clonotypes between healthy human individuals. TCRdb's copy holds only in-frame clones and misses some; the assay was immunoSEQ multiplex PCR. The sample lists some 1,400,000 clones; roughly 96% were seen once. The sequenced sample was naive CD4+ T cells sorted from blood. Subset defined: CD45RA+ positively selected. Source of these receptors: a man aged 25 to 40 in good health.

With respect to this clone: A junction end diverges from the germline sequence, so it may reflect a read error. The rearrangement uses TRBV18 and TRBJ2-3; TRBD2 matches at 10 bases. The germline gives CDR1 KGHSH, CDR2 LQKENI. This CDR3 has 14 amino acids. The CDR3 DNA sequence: TGTGCCAGCTCGTCTAGCGGGAGCAGAGATACGCAGTATTTT. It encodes CASSSSGSRDTQYF.

CDR3 in DNA: TGTGCCAGCAGCTTGCTAGCGGGGTCCTACGAGCAGTACTTC. This translates into CASSLLAGSYEQYF. The chain joins TRBV11-2 to TRBJ2-7; 9 bases align to TRBD2. This CDR3 comprises 14 residues. Germline V gene sequence: CDR1 SGHAT, CDR2 FQNNGV. V lost 3 bases, J lost 1 base, and 1 base stayed unmatched. The whole variable domain, remainder taken from reference TRBV11-2 and TRBJ2-7, is EAGVAQSPRYKIIEKRQSVAFWCNPISGHATLYWYQQILGQGPKLLIQFQNNGVVDDSQLPKDRFSAERLKGVDSTLKIQPAKLEDSAVYLCASSLLAGSYEQYFGPGTRLTVT.

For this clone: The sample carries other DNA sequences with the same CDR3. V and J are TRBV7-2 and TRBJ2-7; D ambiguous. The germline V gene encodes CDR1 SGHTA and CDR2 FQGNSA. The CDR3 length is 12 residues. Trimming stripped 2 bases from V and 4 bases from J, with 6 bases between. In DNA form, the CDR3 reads TGTGCCAGCAGCTTACTTGGATACGAGCAGTACTTC. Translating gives CASSLLGYEQYF.

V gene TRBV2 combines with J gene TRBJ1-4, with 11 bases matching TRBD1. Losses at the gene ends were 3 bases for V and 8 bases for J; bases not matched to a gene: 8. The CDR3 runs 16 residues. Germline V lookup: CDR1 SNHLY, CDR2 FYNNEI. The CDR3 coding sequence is TGTGCCAGCAGTGATGAGGAGGACAGGGGGCCCGAAAAACTGTTTTTT. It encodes CASSDEEDRGPEKLFF.

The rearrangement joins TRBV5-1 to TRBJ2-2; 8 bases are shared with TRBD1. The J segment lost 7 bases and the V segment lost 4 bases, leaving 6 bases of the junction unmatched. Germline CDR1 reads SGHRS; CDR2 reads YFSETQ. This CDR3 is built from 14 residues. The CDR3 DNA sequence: TGCGCCAGCAGCGTCCAGGGGGCGGTCGGGGAGCTGTTTTTT. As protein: CASSVQGAVGELFF.

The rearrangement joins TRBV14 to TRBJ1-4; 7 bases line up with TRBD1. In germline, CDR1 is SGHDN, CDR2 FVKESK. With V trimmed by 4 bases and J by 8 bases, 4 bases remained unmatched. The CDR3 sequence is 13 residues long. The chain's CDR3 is CASSRDRGEKLFF. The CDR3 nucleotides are TGTGCCAGCAGCCGGGACAGAGGGGAAAAACTGTTTTTT.

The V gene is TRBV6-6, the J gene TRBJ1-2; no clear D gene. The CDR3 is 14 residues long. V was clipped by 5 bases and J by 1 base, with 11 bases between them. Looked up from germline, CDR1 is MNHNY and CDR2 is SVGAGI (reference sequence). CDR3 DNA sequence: TGTGCCAGCAGTCCCGACCGATTTAACTATGGCTACACCTTC. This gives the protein CASSPDRFNYGYTF.

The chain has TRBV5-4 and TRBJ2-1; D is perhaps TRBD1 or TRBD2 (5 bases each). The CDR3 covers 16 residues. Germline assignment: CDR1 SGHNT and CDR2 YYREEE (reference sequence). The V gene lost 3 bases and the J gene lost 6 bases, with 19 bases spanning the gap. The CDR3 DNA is TGTGCCAGCAGCTCATCCCAGGGAGCGCGTAGCAATGAGCAGTTCTTC. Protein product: CASSSSQGARSNEQFF.

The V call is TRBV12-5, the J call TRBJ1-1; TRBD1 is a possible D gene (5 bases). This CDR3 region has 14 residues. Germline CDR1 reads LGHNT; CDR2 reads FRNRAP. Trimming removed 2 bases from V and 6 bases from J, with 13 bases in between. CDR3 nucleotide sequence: TGTGCTAGTGGTTTGTGGGGGAGGGATGCTGAAGCTTTCTTT. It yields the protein CASGLWGRDAEAFF.

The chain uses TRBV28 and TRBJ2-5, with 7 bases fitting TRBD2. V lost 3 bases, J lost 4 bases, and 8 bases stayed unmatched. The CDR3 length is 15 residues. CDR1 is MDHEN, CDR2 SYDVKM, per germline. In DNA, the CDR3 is TGTGCCAGCAGTTTCACGGGGGGAATATCAGAGACCCAGTACTTC. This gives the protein CASSFTGGISETQYF.

DNA of the CDR3: TGTGCCTGGAGTGTACTACATAGACTGGGCACAGATACGCAGTATTTT. Translation gives CAWSVLHRLGTDTQYF. V is TRBV30 and J is TRBJ2-3; no clear D. Germline V gene data show CDR1 as GTSNPN and CDR2 as SVGIG (reference sequence). CDR3 length: 16 amino acids. V was pared by 0 bases and J by 1 base, with 14 bases between.

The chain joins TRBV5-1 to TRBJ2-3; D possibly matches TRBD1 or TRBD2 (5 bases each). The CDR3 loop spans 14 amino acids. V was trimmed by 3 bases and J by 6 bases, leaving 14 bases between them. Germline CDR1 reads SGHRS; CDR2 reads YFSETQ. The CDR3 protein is CASSSGTEYDTQYF. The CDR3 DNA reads TGCGCCAGCAGCTCCGGGACCGAGTATGATACGCAGTATTTT.

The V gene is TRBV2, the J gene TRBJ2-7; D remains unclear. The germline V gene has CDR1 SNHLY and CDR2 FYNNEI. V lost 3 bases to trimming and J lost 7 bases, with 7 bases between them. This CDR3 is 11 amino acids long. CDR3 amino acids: CASSEHPEQYF. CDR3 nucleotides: TGTGCCAGCAGTGAGCACCCTGAGCAGTACTTC.

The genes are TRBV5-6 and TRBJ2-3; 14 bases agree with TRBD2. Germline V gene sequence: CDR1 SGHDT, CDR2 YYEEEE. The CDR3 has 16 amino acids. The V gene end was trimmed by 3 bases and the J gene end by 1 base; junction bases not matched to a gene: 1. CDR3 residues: CASSWGLAGGTDTQYF. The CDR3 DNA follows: TGTGCCAGCAGCTGGGGACTAGCGGGGGGCACAGATACGCAGTATTTT. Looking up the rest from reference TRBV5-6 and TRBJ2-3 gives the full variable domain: DAGVTQSPTHLIKTRGQQVTLRCSPKSGHDTVSWYQQALGQGPQFIFQYYEEEERQRGNFPDRFSGHQFPNYSSELNVNALLLGDSALYLCASSWGLAGGTDTQYFGPGTRLTVL.

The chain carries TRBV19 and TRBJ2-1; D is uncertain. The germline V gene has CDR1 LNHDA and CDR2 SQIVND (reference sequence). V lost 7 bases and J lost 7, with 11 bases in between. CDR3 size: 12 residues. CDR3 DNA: TGTGCCAGTATGGGCGGAAGGAATGAGCAGTTCTTC. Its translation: CASMGGRNEQFF. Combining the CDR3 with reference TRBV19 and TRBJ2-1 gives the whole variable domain DGGITQSPKYLFRKEGQNVTLSCEQNLNHDAMYWYRQDPGQGLRLIYYSQIVNDFQKGDIAEGYSVSREKKESFPLTVTSAQKNPTAFYLCASMGGRNEQFFGPGTRLTVL.

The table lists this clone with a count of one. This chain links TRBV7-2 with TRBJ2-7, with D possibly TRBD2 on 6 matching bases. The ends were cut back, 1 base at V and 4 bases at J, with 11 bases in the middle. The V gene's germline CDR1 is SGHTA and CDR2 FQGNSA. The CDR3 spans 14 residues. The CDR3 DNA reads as TGTGCCAGCAGCTTAGATTGGACTAATTACGAGCAGTACTTC. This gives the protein CASSLDWTNYEQYF.

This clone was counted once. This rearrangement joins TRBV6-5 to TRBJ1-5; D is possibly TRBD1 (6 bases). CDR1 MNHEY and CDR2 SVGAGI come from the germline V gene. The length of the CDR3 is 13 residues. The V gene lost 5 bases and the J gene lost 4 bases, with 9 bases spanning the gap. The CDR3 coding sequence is TGTGCCAGCAGTGGACAGCCGAATCAGCCCCAGCATTTT. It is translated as CASSGQPNQPQHF.

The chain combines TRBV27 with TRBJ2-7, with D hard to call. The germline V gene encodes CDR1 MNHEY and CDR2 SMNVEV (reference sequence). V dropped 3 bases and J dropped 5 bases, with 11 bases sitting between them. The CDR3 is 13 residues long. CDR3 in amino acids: CASSFLGSDEQYF. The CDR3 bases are TGTGCCAGCAGTTTTTTGGGTTCGGACGAGCAGTACTTC.

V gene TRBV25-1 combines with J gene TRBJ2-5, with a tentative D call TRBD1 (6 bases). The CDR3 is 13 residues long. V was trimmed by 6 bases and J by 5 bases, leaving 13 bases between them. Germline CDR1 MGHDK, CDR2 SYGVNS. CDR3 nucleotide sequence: TGTGCCAGCAGAGCACGAACAGGGGAGACCCAGTACTTC. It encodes CASRARTGETQYF.

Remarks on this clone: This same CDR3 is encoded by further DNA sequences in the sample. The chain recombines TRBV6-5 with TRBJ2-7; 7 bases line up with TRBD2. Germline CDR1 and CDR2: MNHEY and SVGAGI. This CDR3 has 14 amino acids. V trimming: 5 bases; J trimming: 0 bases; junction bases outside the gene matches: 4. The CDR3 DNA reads TGTGCCAGCAGTCGAAGCGGGATCTCCTACGAGCAGTACTTC. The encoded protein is CASSRSGISYEQYF.

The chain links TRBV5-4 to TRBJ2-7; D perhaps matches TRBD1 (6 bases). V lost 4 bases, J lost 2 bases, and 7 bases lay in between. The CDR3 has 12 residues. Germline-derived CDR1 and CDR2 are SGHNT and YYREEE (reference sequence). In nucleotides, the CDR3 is TGTGCCAGCAGCCGGACAGCCTACGAGCAGTACTTC. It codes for CASSRTAYEQYF.

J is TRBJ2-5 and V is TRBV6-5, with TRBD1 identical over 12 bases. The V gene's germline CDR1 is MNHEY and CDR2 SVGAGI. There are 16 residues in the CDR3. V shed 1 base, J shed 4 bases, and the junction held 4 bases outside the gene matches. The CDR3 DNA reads TGTGCCAGCAGTTACTTGGGGACAGGGGGCCCAGAGACCCAGTACTTC. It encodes CASSYLGTGGPETQYF.

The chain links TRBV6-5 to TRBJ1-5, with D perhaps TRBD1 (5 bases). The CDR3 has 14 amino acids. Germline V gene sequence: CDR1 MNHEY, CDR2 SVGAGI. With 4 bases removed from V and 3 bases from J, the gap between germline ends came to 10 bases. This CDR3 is CASSFRGVNQPQHF. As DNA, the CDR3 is TGTGCCAGCAGTTTCAGAGGGGTCAATCAGCCCCAGCATTTT.

The CDR3 DNA is TGTGCCAGCAGCTTAGGACTGGGGGGACTCTCCTACGAGCAGTACTTC. Protein product: CASSLGLGGLSYEQYF. The V gene is TRBV7-9, the J gene TRBJ2-7, with D perhaps matching TRBD2 (6 bases). CDR1 and CDR2 from the germline V gene are SEHNR and FQNEAQ (reference sequence). The CDR3 is 16 amino acids. The ends were cut back, 1 base at V and 0 bases at J, with 13 bases in the middle.

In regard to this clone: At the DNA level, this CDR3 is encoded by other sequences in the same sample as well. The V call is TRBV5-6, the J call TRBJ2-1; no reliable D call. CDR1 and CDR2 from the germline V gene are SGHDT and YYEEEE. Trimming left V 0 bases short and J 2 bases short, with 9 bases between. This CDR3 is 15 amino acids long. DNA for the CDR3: TGTGCCAGCAGCTTGGGTGGCAGACCCTACAATGAGCAGTTCTTC. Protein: CASSLGGRPYNEQFF.

CDR3 DNA: TGTGCCAGCACCTCCCCCTCGGGGGGAATCTATGGCTACACCTTC. The encoded protein is CASTSPSGGIYGYTF. This rearrangement joins TRBV28 to TRBJ1-2; weak D call: TRBD1 (5 bases). From germline, CDR1 is MDHEN and CDR2 SYDVKM. The CDR3 spans 15 residues. V was shortened by 7 bases and J by 4 bases, with 19 bases between the two germline ends.

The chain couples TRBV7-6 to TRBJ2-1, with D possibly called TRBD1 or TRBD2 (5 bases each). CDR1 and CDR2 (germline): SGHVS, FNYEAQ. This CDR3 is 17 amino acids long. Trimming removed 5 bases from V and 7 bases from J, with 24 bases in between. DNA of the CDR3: TGTGCCAGCAGCCTCGGGGCAGGGCGCAAACTCAGGAATGAGCAGTTCTTC. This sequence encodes CASSLGAGRKLRNEQFF.

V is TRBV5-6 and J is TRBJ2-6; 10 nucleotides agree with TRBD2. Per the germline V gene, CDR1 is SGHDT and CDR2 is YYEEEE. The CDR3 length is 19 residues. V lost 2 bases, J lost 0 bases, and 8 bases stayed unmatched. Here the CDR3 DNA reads TGTGCCAGCAGCTTTCCGGGGACTAGCGCAAACTCTGGGGCCAACGTCCTGACTTTC. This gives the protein CASSFPGTSANSGANVLTF.